The TCR beta chain under discussion was sequenced for a study of blood T cells in healthy people across ages. General study findings and limits: Investigators treated diversity estimates from one million T cells as underestimates.

Every sample had a minimum of 6 million PBMCs isolated. CDR3 size: 14 residues. Between the trimmed V and J ends, which lost 4 bases and 5 bases, there was a span of 15 bases. Per germline, CDR1 DFQATT and CDR2 SNEGSKA (reference sequence). For the second PCR, which ran for 7 to 11 cycles, a sample-barcoded 5' primer and a J-beta primer mix were used. Each cDNA molecule received a tag from a template-switch adaptor that had 12 random nucleotides. TCRdb used MiXCR to reprocess the 5' RACE reads, holding one entry per CDR3 protein. The table records around 2 million distinct CDR3 sequences, about two fifths of them present only once. Note on this clonotype: Its cognate antigen is unknown.

This clonotype was obtained from a human donor in good health. Sequenced input: blood. V gene TRBV20-1 combines with J gene TRBJ2-1, with D perhaps assigned TRBD1 or TRBD2 (5 bases each). The CDR3 loop reads CSATHRDPNNEQFF. CDR3 nucleotide sequence: TGCAGTGCTACCCACCGGGACCCCAACAATGAGCAGTTCTTC.